This TCR beta chain was recovered during a study of blood T cell repertoires in COVID-19. Study-level information: Samples came from the United States, Italy and Spain, spanning acute and convalescent COVID-19. In each case, the material was cDNA or gDNA derived from T cells, B-cell-depleted T cells, or PBMCs.

Those enrolled in Seattle joined during active infection and were followed longitudinally afterward. In germline, CDR1 is LNHNV, CDR2 YYDKDF (reference sequence). The CDR3 loop spans 16 amino acids. The V segment lost 1 base and the J segment 6 bases; nucleotides outside the gene matches: 9. In the authors' workflow: Amplification from reference gene primers served as the basis for estimated nucleated cell counts. Repertoires were generated with immunoSEQ multiplex PCR, while TCRdb's copy carries only in-frame clones and drops some. That table gives V, J and clone size, and the DNA gave D and trimming. Here the sample spans some 200,000 clones, almost 85% being singletons.

Sequencing input: peripheral blood. This TCR came from a woman in her 70s with COVID-19, enrolled during active disease. V usage is TRBV15 and J usage is TRBJ2-1; 7 bases line up with TRBD1. The DNA for the CDR3 is TGTGCCACCAGCAGAGCCACAGGGGTAGTGTTCAATGAGCAGTTCTTC. Protein sequence: CATSRATGVVFNEQFF.